A single sample is the source of the 14 T cell receptor beta chains below, sequenced in a study of cytomegalovirus exposure and HLA in healthy donors. PCR amplification relied on 60 Vbeta primers (plus 13 Jbeta primers). The table came from immunoSEQ multiplex PCR; TCRdb's copy has only in-frame clones and leaves some out. The sample lists roughly 150,000 clones, 75% to 90% seen once, with under 2% in the top ten. Material: PBMCs. The receptors here all came from a woman younger than 30 in good health and CMV-seronegative.

V usage is TRBV4-1 and J usage is TRBJ1-6; TRBD1 matches at 8 bases. The CDR3 has 16 amino acids. V dropped 3 bases and J dropped 7; count of bases not matched to a gene: 8. Germline assignment: CDR1 MGHRA and CDR2 YSYEKL. For the CDR3, the DNA is TGCGCCAGCAGCCAGGCAGGGGGCTATCGGAATTCACCCCTCCACTTT. This translates into CASSQAGGYRNSPLHF.

This CDR3 reads CASGLNPEGSYEQYF. The CDR3 DNA follows: TGTGCTAGTGGTTTGAACCCGGAGGGCTCCTACGAGCAGTACTTC. V usage is TRBV12-5 and J usage is TRBJ2-5; D is possibly TRBD2 (6 bases). With the DNA end fitting TRBJ2-7 better, the J assignment may be wrong. Germline V gene sequence: CDR1 LGHNT, CDR2 FRNRAP. The CDR3 sequence is 15 residues long.

The gene calls are TRBV9 and TRBJ2-7; possible D gene TRBD2, 5 bases. The CDR3 loop spans 15 amino acids. Trimming cost V 4 bases and J 3 bases, with 17 bases left between them. The germline V gene has CDR1 SGDLS and CDR2 YYNGEE. CDR3 DNA: TGTGCCAGCAGCCTCACTGCGGGTACAGACTACGAGCAGTACTTC. Its translation is CASSLTAGTDYEQYF.

V is TRBV4-1 and J is TRBJ2-5; 9 bases are a match to TRBD1. The germline V gene has CDR1 MGHRA and CDR2 YSYEKL. CDR3 size: 18 residues. J lost 3 bases, V lost 2 bases, and 13 bases had no gene match. DNA of the CDR3: TGCGCCAGCAGCCAAAAGCCGACCCCGGGACAGGGTAAAGAGACCCAGTACTTC. Residues: CASSQKPTPGQGKETQYF.

The chain uses TRBV4-1 and TRBJ2-5; TRBD2 agrees at 7 bases. The germline V gene has CDR1 MGHRA and CDR2 YSYEKL. The V and J ends lost 8 bases and 5 bases, in that order; junction bases with no gene match: 8. The CDR3 is made up of 13 amino acids. In DNA, the CDR3 is TGCGCCAGCGGTAGCGGGCTCCTTGAGACCCAGTACTTC. It codes for CASGSGLLETQYF.

The gene calls are TRBV2 and TRBJ1-1; D perhaps matches TRBD1 (5 bases). The CDR3 extends over 13 amino acids. With 2 bases removed from V and 6 bases from J, the gap between germline ends came to 10 bases. CDR1 is SNHLY, CDR2 FYNNEI, per germline. CDR3 in DNA: TGTGCCAGCAGTGAATTGGGAGGGGCTGAAGCTTTCTTT. This sequence encodes CASSELGGAEAFF.

This clone was observed a single time. The V gene is TRBV7-8, the J gene TRBJ2-2, with 15 bases fitting TRBD2. The length of the CDR3 is 17 residues. The germline V gene has CDR1 SGHVS and CDR2 FQNEAQ. J was trimmed by 7 bases and V by 4 bases; bases with no gene match: 7. The CDR3 sequence: CASSSGTSGGLGGELFF. In DNA, the CDR3 is TGTGCCAGCAGCTCGGGGACTAGCGGGGGGCTTGGCGGGGAGCTGTTTTTT.

The chain has TRBV5-1 and TRBJ2-7; 8 bases are shared with TRBD1. This CDR3 region has 13 residues. Germline CDR1 SGHRS, CDR2 YFSETQ. J gave up 4 bases and V 7 bases, and 7 bases lay outside the gene matches. CDR3 residues: CASPGQAIYEQYF. In DNA, the CDR3 is TGCGCCAGCCCGGGACAGGCGATATACGAGCAGTACTTC.

This clone appeared once. This chain connects TRBV5-4 to TRBJ2-7, with a tentative D call TRBD1 (6 bases). CDR1 and CDR2 from the germline V gene are SGHNT and YYREEE (reference sequence). This CDR3 is 14 amino acids long. The ends were cut back, 0 bases at V and 4 bases at J, with 11 bases in the middle. The CDR3 DNA reads as TGTGCCAGCAGCTTGGTAGGGACACTTTACGAGCAGTACTTC. Amino acids: CASSLVGTLYEQYF.

V gene TRBV6-1 combines with J gene TRBJ1-2, with D tentatively TRBD1 (6 bases). The V end lost 2 bases, the J end lost 6 bases, and 10 bases lay between the germline ends. The CDR3 is made up of 13 amino acids. CDR1 and CDR2 (germline): MNHNS, SASEGT. The CDR3 DNA reads as TGTGCCAGCAGTGAATTTGGGGGCGATGGCTACACCTTC. Its protein product is CASSEFGGDGYTF.

As regards this clone: One end of the junction fails to match germline, which may point to a read error. The J gene is TRBJ2-6, the V gene TRBV2; the D gene is possibly TRBD1 (5 bases). This CDR3 has 14 residues. Germline assignment: CDR1 SNHLY and CDR2 FYNNEI. Here the CDR3 reads CASSDSLGANGLTF. Here the CDR3 DNA reads TGTGCCAGCAGTGACAGCCTAGGGGCCAACGGCCTGACTTTC.

The chain is built from TRBV19 and TRBJ1-1; D gene uncertain. From germline, CDR1 is LNHDA and CDR2 SQIVND (reference sequence). Trimming removed 5 bases from V and 3 bases from J, with 7 bases in between. The CDR3 runs 12 residues. The chain's CDR3 is CASSQVDTEAFF. CDR3 in DNA: TGTGCCAGTAGTCAGGTGGACACTGAAGCTTTCTTT. Supplemented by reference TRBV19 and TRBJ1-1, the full variable domain reads DGGITQSPKYLFRKEGQNVTLSCEQNLNHDAMYWYRQDPGQGLRLIYYSQIVNDFQKGDIAEGYSVSREKKESFPLTVTSAQKNPTAFYLCASSQVDTEAFFGQGTRLTVV.

There are a few counts of this clone. The genes are TRBV21-1 and TRBJ1-5; the table's D call of TRBD1 was not tested on the DNA. TRBV21-1 counts as a pseudogene. The CDR3 extends over 15 amino acids. As DNA, the CDR3 is TGTGCCAGCGGCGTACCGGGACAGAGCAATCAGCCCCAGCATTTT. Translation gives CASGVPGQSNQPQHF.

This rearrangement joins TRBV11-2 to TRBJ1-2; D gene ambiguous. Germline CDR1 reads SGHAT; CDR2 reads FQNNGV. CDR3 length: 14 residues. V was cut by 1 base and J by 8 bases, with 14 bases left in between. The CDR3 bases are TGTGCCAGCAGCTTAGTAGATGCGGGGTACGGCTACACCTTC. As protein: CASSLVDAGYGYTF.